The 15 T cell receptor beta chains listed next were all sequenced from one sample in a study of blood T cell repertoires in COVID-19. TCRdb's copy holds only in-frame clones and misses some; the assay was immunoSEQ multiplex PCR. Of a few hundred thousand clones in the sample, around 92% were seen once. Sequencing used peripheral blood. All receptors come from a woman aged 25-40 years with COVID-19, enrolled during active disease.

The chain combines TRBV18 with TRBJ1-1, with a weak D call TRBD1 (6 bases). The ends were cut back, 4 bases at V and 4 bases at J, with 10 bases in the middle. In germline, CDR1 is KGHSH, CDR2 LQKENI. The CDR3 contains 13 residues. The CDR3 bases are TGTGCCAGCTCACTACAGGGTAGCACTGAAGCTTTCTTT. It is translated as CASSLQGSTEAFF.

The chain combines TRBV5-1 with TRBJ2-2, with D possibly TRBD1 on 6 matching bases. Germline assignment: CDR1 SGHRS and CDR2 YFSETQ. Trimming pared 2 bases from V and 1 base from J, leaving 21 bases between. The CDR3 length is 19 residues. The CDR3 DNA follows: TGCGCCAGCAGCTTAACCGGGACAAAAGAAAGCCGGAACACCGGGGAGCTGTTTTTT. Translating gives CASSLTGTKESRNTGELFF. Using reference TRBV5-1 and TRBJ2-2 for the parts outside the CDR3, the full variable domain is KAGVTQTPRYLIKTRGQQVTLSCSPISGHRSVSWYQQTPGQGLQFLFEYFSETQRNKGNFPGRFSGRQFSNSRSEMNVSTLELGDSALYLCASSLTGTKESRNTGELFFGEGSRLTVL.

J is TRBJ1-2 and V is TRBV29-1, with TRBD1 identical over 10 bases. Unmatched junction bases numbered 11, after V lost 0 bases and J lost 4 bases. This CDR3 is 17 amino acids long. CDR1 SQVTM and CDR2 ANQGSEA come from the germline V gene. The CDR3: CSVEDVGGDRGFYGYTF. The CDR3 DNA reads as TGCAGCGTTGAAGATGTGGGGGGGGACAGGGGCTTCTATGGCTACACCTTC.

This clone has a single count. The chain joins TRBV16 to TRBJ2-1; 9 bases are shared with TRBD2. V dropped 4 bases and J dropped 5; count of bases not matched to a gene: 0. The CDR3 covers 13 residues. CDR1 is KGHSY and CDR2 is FQNENV in the germline V gene. CDR3 protein: CASSPSGNNEQFF. The CDR3 region has the DNA TGTGCCAGCAGCCCTAGCGGGAACAATGAGCAGTTCTTC. Full variable domain (remainder filled in from reference TRBV16 and TRBJ2-1): GEEVAQTPKHLVRGEGQKAKLYCAPIKGHSYVFWYQQVLKNEFKFLISFQNENVFDETGMPKERFSAKCLPNSPCSLEIQATKLEDSAVYFCASSPSGNNEQFFGPGTRLTVL.

J is TRBJ2-5 and V is TRBV6-6; maybe TRBD2 (5 bases). There are 15 residues in the CDR3. Trimming pared 2 bases from V and 4 bases from J, leaving 14 bases between. Germline V gene lookup returns CDR1 MNHNY and CDR2 SVGAGI (reference sequence). The chain's CDR3 is CASSYQLVSGETQYF. As DNA, the CDR3 is TGTGCCAGCAGTTACCAACTAGTTTCCGGAGAGACCCAGTACTTC.

This chain links TRBV11-2 with TRBJ2-3; the match to TRBD2 covers 10 bases. Germline CDR1 SGHAT, CDR2 FQNNGV. The length of the CDR3 is 15 residues. V was pared by 3 bases and J by 3 bases, with 3 bases of the junction left unmatched. The CDR3 reads CASSFEAGGTDTQYF. The CDR3 DNA is TGTGCCAGCAGCTTTGAAGCGGGAGGGACAGATACGCAGTATTTT. The whole variable domain, filled in from reference TRBV11-2 and TRBJ2-3, reads EAGVAQSPRYKIIEKRQSVAFWCNPISGHATLYWYQQILGQGPKLLIQFQNNGVVDDSQLPKDRFSAERLKGVDSTLKIQPAKLEDSAVYLCASSFEAGGTDTQYFGPGTRLTVL.

The chain uses TRBV27 and TRBJ1-4; no clear D. V was cut by 0 bases and J by 6 bases, with 17 bases left in between. The germline CDR1 and CDR2 sequences are MNHEY and SMNVEV (reference sequence). This CDR3 is built from 17 residues. CDR3 DNA sequence: TGTGCCAGCAGTTTATCCGGGTTCGGGAGTCGTGATGAAAAACTGTTTTTT. Residues: CASSLSGFGSRDEKLFF. Full variable domain (rest looked up from reference TRBV27 and TRBJ1-4): EAQVTQNPRYLITVTGKKLTVTCSQNMNHEYMSWYRQDPGLGLRQIYYSMNVEVTDKGDVPEGYKVSRKEKRNFPLILESPSPNQTSLYFCASSLSGFGSRDEKLFFGSGTQLSVL.

The chain links TRBV28 to TRBJ2-6; D is uncertain. The V gene lost 3 bases and the J gene lost 0 bases, with 15 bases spanning the gap. This CDR3 has 18 amino acids. Germline values: CDR1 MDHEN, CDR2 SYDVKM. In DNA, the CDR3 is TGTGCCAGCAGTTTCATCCCCGGTAAGAGCTCTGGGGCCAACGTCCTGACTTTC. It is translated as CASSFIPGKSSGANVLTF.

The chain joins TRBV5-1 to TRBJ2-5; possibly TRBD2 for D (6 bases). V dropped 0 bases and J dropped 7 bases, with 19 bases sitting between them. In germline, CDR1 is SGHRS, CDR2 YFSETQ. CDR3 length: 16 residues. In DNA form, the CDR3 reads TGCGCCAGCAGCTTGGCGCTGGGACCGCGGGGAAGGACCCAGTACTTC. Protein: CASSLALGPRGRTQYF.

The CDR3 loop reads CASSLTVANTGELFF. The CDR3 nucleotides read TGCGCCAGCAGCTTGACAGTCGCGAACACCGGGGAGCTGTTTTTT. V usage is TRBV5-1 and J usage is TRBJ2-2; D is undetermined. The V end was cut by 1 base, the J end by 0 bases, with 7 bases between. Germline V gives CDR1 SGHRS, CDR2 YFSETQ. This CDR3 spans 15 amino acids.

This clone was observed a single time. The chain joins TRBV10-1 to TRBJ2-1, with 11 bases that match TRBD1. CDR3 length equals 15 residues. V dropped 1 base and J dropped 6; count of bases not matched to a gene: 2. CDR1 and CDR2 from the germline V gene are WNHNN and SYGVQD (reference sequence). CDR3 nucleotides: TGCGCCAGCAGTGAGTGGGACAGGGGGGGCAATGAGCAGTTCTTC. This sequence encodes CASSEWDRGGNEQFF.

This sequence joins TRBV12-5 and TRBJ2-7, with D unresolved. The V end lost 4 bases, the J end lost 6 bases, and 13 bases lay between the germline ends. This CDR3 is 13 amino acids long. Germline CDR1 and CDR2: LGHNT and FRNRAP. The CDR3 spells CASGSGGSGEQYV. DNA for the CDR3: TGTGCTAGTGGTTCTGGTGGATCGGGCGAGCAGTACGTC.

The rearrangement uses TRBV6-1 and TRBJ2-3, with unresolved D. The germline V gene encodes CDR1 MNHNS and CDR2 SASEGT. Trimming stripped 3 bases from V and 2 bases from J, with 9 bases between. This CDR3 is 14 amino acids long. The CDR3, as DNA: TGTGCCAGCAGTGAGAGGAGTACCACAGATACGCAGTATTTT. Translated, it gives CASSERSTTDTQYF.

J is TRBJ1-1 and V is TRBV7-8; 7 bases match TRBD1. Germline assignment: CDR1 SGHVS and CDR2 FQNEAQ. The length of the CDR3 is 13 residues. Losses at the gene ends were 5 bases for V and 1 base for J; bases not matched to a gene: 1. As DNA, the CDR3 is TGTGCCAGCAGCCGACAGGGGAACACTGAAGCTTTCTTT. This gives the protein CASSRQGNTEAFF.

V gene TRBV6-1 combines with J gene TRBJ1-4; TRBD1 aligns across 7 bases. With 3 bases clipped from V and 8 bases from J, the junction kept 9 bases outside the gene matches. CDR1 is MNHNS and CDR2 is SASEGT in the germline V gene. The CDR3 contains 15 residues. The CDR3 spells CASSDYRGTVEKLFF. The CDR3 coding sequence is TGTGCCAGCAGTGATTACAGGGGAACTGTCGAAAAACTGTTTTTT.